This T cell receptor beta chain was found in a study of T cell repertoires in cytomegalovirus infection. On the study more broadly: Both CMV infection and a matching HLA type were indicated by public TCR beta signatures. Notes on the study in general: There were HLA-C-restricted CMV-specific TCR beta clonotypes dominating the ex vivo response.

From the reads, TCRdb called clonotypes with MiXCR, one entry per CDR3 protein. The repertoire consists of around 260,000 distinct CDR3 sequences, with roughly 25% occurring once and the leading ten covering 14%. Regarding this clonotype: Its matching antigen is unknown.

CDR3 size: 17 residues. The V and J ends lost 3 bases and 2 bases, in that order; junction bases with no gene match: 8. Germline CDR1 reads SGDLS; CDR2 reads YYNGEE. The rearrangement joins TRBV9 to TRBJ2-1; TRBD2 aligns across 10 bases. This receptor was taken from a human donor in good health (CMV status not recorded). Some clones in this sample may be carry-over from other donors' samples. The sequencing input was PBMCs. The CDR3 DNA sequence: TGTGCCAGCAGCGCCACAGCTAGCGGGGGAACCTACAATGAGCAGTTCTTC. Amino acids: CASSATASGGTYNEQFF.